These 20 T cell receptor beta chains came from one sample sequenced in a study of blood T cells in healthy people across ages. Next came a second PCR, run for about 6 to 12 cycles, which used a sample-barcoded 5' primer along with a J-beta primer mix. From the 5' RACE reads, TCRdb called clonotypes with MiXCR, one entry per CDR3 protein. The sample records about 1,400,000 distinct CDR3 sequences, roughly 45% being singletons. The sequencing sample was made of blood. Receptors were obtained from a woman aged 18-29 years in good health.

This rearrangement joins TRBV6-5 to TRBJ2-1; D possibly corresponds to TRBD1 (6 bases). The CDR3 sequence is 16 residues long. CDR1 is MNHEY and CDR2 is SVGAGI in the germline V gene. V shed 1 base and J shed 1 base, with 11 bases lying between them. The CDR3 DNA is TGTGCCAGCAGTTACTTCGGGACAACTTCCTACAATGAGCAGTTCTTC. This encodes CASSYFGTTSYNEQFF.

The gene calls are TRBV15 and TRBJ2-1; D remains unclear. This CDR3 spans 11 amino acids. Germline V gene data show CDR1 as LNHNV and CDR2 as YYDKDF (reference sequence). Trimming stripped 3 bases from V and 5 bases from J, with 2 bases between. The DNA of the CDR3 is TGTGCCACCAGCAGTAACAATGAGCAGTTCTTC. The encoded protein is CATSSNNEQFF.

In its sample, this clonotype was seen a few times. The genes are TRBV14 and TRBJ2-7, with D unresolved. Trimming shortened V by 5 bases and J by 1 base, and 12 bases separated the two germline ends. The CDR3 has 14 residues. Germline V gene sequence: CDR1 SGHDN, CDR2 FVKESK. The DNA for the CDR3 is TGTGCCAGCAGCAAAGCAGTATTATCCTACGAGCAGTACTTC. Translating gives CASSKAVLSYEQYF.

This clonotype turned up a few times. This CDR3 reads CASTPGTRAASTDTQYF. CDR3 coding DNA: TGTGCCAGCACCCCAGGGACGCGCGCGGCAAGCACAGATACGCAGTATTTT. The genes are TRBV12-3 or TRBV12-4 and TRBJ2-3, with D possibly called TRBD1 or TRBD2 (5 bases each). Trimming stripped 7 bases from V and 0 bases from J, with 20 bases between. The CDR3 extends over 17 amino acids.

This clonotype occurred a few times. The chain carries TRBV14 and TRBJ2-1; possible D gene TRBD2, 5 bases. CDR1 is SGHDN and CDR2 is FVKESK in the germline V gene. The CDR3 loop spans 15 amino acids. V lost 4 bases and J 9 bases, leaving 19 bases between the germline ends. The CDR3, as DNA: TGTGCCAGCAGCCCGAGAATTAGGTTCGCGGGTGAGCAGTTCTTC. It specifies CASSPRIRFAGEQFF.

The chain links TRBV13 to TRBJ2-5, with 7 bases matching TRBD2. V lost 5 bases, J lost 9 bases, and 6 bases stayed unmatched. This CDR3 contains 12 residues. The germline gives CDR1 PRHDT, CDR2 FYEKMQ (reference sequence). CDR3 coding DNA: TGTGCCAGCAGCCCCCGCGCGGGGGCCCAGTACTTC. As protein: CASSPRAGAQYF.

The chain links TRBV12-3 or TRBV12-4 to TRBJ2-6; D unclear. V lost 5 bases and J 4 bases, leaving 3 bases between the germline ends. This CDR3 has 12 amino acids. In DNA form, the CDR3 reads TGTGCCAGCAGTCAAGGGGCCAACGTCCTGACTTTC. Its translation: CASSQGANVLTF.

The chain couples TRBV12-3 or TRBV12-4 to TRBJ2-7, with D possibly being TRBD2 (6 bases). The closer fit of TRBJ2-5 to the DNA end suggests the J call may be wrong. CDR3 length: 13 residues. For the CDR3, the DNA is TGTGCCAGCAGGGGGACTGTTGTAGAGACCCAGTACTTC. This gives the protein CASRGTVVETQYF.

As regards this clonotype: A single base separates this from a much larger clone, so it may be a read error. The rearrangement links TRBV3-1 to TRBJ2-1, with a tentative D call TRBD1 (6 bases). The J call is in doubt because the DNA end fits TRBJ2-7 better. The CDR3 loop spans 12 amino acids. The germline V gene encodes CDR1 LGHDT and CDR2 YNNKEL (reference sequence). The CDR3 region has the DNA TGTGCCAGCAGGCTGACAGGCCACGAGCAGTACTTC. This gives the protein CASRLTGHEQYF.

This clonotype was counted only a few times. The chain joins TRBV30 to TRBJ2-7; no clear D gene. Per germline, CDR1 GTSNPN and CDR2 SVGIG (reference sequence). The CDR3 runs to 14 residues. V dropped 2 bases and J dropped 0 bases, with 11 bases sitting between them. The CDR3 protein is CAWSSPVSSYEQYF. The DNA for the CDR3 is TGTGCCTGGAGTAGCCCGGTAAGCTCCTACGAGCAGTACTTC.

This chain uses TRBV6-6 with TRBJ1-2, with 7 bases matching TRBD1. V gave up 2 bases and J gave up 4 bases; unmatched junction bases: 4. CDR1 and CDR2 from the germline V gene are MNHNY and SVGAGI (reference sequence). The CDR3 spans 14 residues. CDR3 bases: TGTGCCAGCAGTTACCCCGGGACAGTCTATGGCTACACCTTC. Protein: CASSYPGTVYGYTF.

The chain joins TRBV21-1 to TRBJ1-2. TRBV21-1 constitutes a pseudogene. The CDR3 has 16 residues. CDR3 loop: CASSKGRLRPYDGYTF. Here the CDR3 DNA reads TGTGCCAGCAGCAAGGGTAGGTTACGGCCCTACGATGGCTACACCTTC.

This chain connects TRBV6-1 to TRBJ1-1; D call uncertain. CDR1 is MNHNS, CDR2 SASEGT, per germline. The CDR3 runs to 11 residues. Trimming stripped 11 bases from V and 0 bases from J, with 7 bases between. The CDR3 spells CAVPLNTEAFF. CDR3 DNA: TGTGCCGTTCCGTTGAACACTGAAGCTTTCTTT.

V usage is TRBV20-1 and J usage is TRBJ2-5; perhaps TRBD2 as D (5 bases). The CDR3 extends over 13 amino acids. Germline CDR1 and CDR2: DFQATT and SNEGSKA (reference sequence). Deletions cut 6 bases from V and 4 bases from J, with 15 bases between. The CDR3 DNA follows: TGCAGTGCCCAAAGGACTGCGGGAGAGACCCAGTACTTC. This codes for CSAQRTAGETQYF.

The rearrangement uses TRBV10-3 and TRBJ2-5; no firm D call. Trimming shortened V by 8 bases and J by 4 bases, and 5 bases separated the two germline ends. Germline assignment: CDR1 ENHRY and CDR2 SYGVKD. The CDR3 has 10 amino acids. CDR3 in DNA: TGTGCCATCGGACGAGAGACCCAGTACTTC. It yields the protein CAIGRETQYF.

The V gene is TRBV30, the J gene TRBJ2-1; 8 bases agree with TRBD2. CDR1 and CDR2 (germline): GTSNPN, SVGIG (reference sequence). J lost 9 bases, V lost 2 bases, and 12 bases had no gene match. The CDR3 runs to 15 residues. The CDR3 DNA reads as TGTGCCTGGAGTCCTCTGGGGACTAGTTTGGGTGAGCAGTTCTTC. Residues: CAWSPLGTSLGEQFF.

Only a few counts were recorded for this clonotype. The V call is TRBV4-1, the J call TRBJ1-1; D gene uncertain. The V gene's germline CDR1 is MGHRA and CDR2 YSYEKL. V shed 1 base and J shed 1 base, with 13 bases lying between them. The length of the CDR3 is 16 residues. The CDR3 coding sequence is TGCGCCAGCAGCCAAGGAATTGCGAGAGGGAACACTGAAGCTTTCTTT. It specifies CASSQGIARGNTEAFF.

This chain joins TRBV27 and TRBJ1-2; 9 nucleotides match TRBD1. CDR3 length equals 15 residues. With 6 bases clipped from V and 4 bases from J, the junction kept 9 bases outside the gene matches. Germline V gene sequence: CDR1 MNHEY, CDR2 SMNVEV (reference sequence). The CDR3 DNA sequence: TGTGCCAGCAGCTCCCCGGACAGGGGCCTCTATGGCTACACCTTC. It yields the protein CASSSPDRGLYGYTF.

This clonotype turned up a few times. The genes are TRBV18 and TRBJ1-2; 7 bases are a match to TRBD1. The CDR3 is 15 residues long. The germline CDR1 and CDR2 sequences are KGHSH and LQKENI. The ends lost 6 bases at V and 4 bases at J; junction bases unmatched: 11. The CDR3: CASSGQDRPLYGYTF. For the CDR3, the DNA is TGTGCCAGCTCGGGGCAGGACAGGCCTCTCTATGGCTACACCTTC.

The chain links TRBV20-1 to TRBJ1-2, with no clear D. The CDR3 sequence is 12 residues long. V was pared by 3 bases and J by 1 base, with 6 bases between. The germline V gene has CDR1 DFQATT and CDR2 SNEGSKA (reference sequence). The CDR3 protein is CSASLINYGYTF. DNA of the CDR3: TGCAGTGCTAGTCTGATTAACTATGGCTACACCTTC.